Listed below are T cell receptor beta chains from one sample, sequenced in a study of long-term antiretroviral therapy in people with HIV. The table came from immunoSEQ multiplex PCR; TCRdb's copy has only in-frame clones and leaves some out. The table shows about 39,000 clones, with approximately 86% occurring only once. Sample: unsorted PBMCs, taken just before starting antiretroviral therapy. The receptors here all came from a woman between 18 and 29 years old with HIV. Both conserved end residues are part of each CDR3. The D gene is left open where the match is weak. Some rows mark clone size as missing; the rest say once, few, many or name a class of expanded clone.

.	TRBV15	TRBJ2-3	.	CATSRDGSTDTQYF	TGTGCCACCAGCAGAGATGGAAGCACAGATACGCAGTATTTT
.	TRBV19	TRBJ1-2	.	CASTRSTDSRPLILNYGYTF	TGTGCCAGTACCCGATCCACAGACTCCAGGCCCCTCATTCTTAACTATGGCTACACCTTC
.	TRBV28	TRBJ2-1	TRBD2	CASSPLGLAGLYNEQFF	TGTGCCAGCAGTCCCCTCGGACTAGCGGGACTCTACAATGAGCAGTTCTTC
once	TRBV9	TRBJ2-5	.	CASSLRGGVGETQYF	TGTGCCAGCAGCCTTCGAGGGGGAGTAGGGGAGACCCAGTACTTC
.	TRBV2	TRBJ2-5	.	CASVQGTYQETQYF	TGTGCCAGCGTCCAGGGAACGTACCAAGAGACCCAGTACTTC
.	TRBV9	TRBJ2-2	.	CASSVRGGELFF	TGTGCCAGCAGCGTTAGGGGGGGGGAGCTGTTTTTT
.	TRBV7-3	TRBJ1-1	.	CASSLIPGRGAEAFF	TGTGCCAGCAGCCTAATCCCGGGCAGAGGGGCTGAAGCTTTCTTT
.	TRBV6-5	TRBJ1-4	.	CASSLGRATNEKLFF	TGTGCCAGCAGCTTGGGTAGGGCAACTAATGAAAAACTGTTTTTT
.	TRBV28	TRBJ1-3	.	CASSSRPSGNTIYF	TGTGCCAGCAGTTCCCGCCCCTCTGGAAACACCATATATTTT
.	TRBV29-1	TRBJ1-1	.	CSVARPTVNTEAFF	TGCAGCGTTGCCCGTCCTACAGTGAACACTGAAGCTTTCTTT
.	TRBV27	TRBJ2-5	.	CASSLWNNGETQYF	TGTGCCAGCAGTTTATGGAATAATGGGGAGACCCAGTACTTC